These 9 T cell receptor beta chains were sequenced from one sample in a study of blood T cell repertoires in COVID-19. Generated by immunoSEQ multiplex PCR, the TCRdb table keeps only in-frame clones and is missing some. The top ten hold roughly 12% of the sample, which has about 440,000 clones, approximately 88% seen once. The sample was peripheral blood. The receptors were sampled from a woman aged 45-65 years with COVID-19, enrolled during active disease.

This clone was recorded only once. The chain joins TRBV29-1 to TRBJ2-3; 8 bases map to TRBD2. V gave up 6 bases and J gave up 3 bases; unmatched junction bases: 8. This CDR3 region has 14 residues. Germline loops: CDR1 SQVTM, CDR2 ANQGSEA. The CDR3 region has the DNA TGCAGCGTCTCCGACAGCGGGGGAACAGATACGCAGTATTTT. It specifies CSVSDSGGTDTQYF.

The chain recombines TRBV11-3 with TRBJ1-1; D possibly corresponds to TRBD1 (5 bases). Germline CDR1 reads SGHNT; CDR2 reads YENEEA. This CDR3 comprises 12 residues. Trimming pared 9 bases from V and 1 base from J, leaving 9 bases between. The CDR3 DNA is TGTGCCAGTAAGGGGCGGAACACTGAAGCTTTCTTT. It yields the protein CASKGRNTEAFF.

This chain links TRBV7-2 with TRBJ2-7, with TRBD1 identical over 12 bases. With V trimmed by 6 bases and J by 7 bases, 4 bases remained unmatched. Germline CDR1 reads SGHTA; CDR2 reads FQGNSA. The CDR3 is made up of 13 amino acids. The CDR3 region is CASRGQGAIEQYF. The CDR3 bases are TGTGCCAGCAGGGGACAGGGGGCCATAGAGCAGTACTTC.

Here the CDR3 reads CASSGPDRADSKGYTF. The DNA of the CDR3 is TGTGCCAGCAGCGGGCCGGACAGGGCGGATTCGAAAGGCTACACCTTC. V gene TRBV5-4 combines with J gene TRBJ1-2; 8 bases line up with TRBD1. This CDR3 is 16 amino acids long. J gave up 8 bases and V 4 bases, and 16 bases lay outside the gene matches. CDR1 SGHNT and CDR2 YYREEE come from the germline V gene (reference sequence).

V and J are TRBV5-8 and TRBJ1-3; 8 nucleotides align to TRBD1. This CDR3 has 16 amino acids. CDR1 and CDR2 (germline): SGHTS, YDEGEE. V gave up 6 bases and J gave up 2 bases; unmatched junction bases: 10. The CDR3 spells CASIPQGARTGNTIYF. In nucleotides, the CDR3 is TGTGCCAGCATCCCTCAGGGGGCAAGAACTGGAAACACCATATATTTT.

This clone is a singleton in its sample. CDR3: CASSQWAQGVTGELFF. The CDR3, as DNA: TGTGCCAGCAGCCAATGGGCGCAGGGGGTAACCGGGGAGCTGTTTTTT. The chain couples TRBV3-1 (or the pseudogene TRBV3-2) to TRBJ2-2; 7 nucleotides align to TRBD1. The germline V gene encodes CDR1 LGHDT and CDR2 YNNKEL (reference sequence). The V segment lost 2 bases and the J segment 5 bases; nucleotides outside the gene matches: 8. The CDR3 is 16 residues long.

The rearrangement joins TRBV3-1 (or the pseudogene TRBV3-2) to TRBJ2-1, with 11 bases that match TRBD2. Germline V gene sequence: CDR1 LGHDT, CDR2 YNNKEL (reference sequence). V trimming: 5 bases; J trimming: 7 bases; junction bases outside the gene matches: 1. There are 13 residues in the CDR3. The CDR3 here is CASSLAGGNEQFF. The CDR3 nucleotides are TGTGCCAGCAGCTTAGCGGGGGGGAATGAGCAGTTCTTC.

The V gene is TRBV2, the J gene TRBJ1-4; D gene ambiguous. Per the germline V gene, CDR1 is SNHLY and CDR2 is FYNNEI. V lost 7 bases, J lost 0 bases, and 9 bases lay in between. CDR3 length: 14 amino acids. CDR3 loop: CASNERATNEKLFF. DNA for the CDR3: TGTGCCAGCAACGAACGGGCAACTAATGAAAAACTGTTTTTT.

The chain has TRBV7-2 and TRBJ1-2; 7 nucleotides match TRBD1. The CDR3 runs 17 residues. Germline V gene data show CDR1 as SGHTA and CDR2 as FQGNSA. Trimming at V came to 5 bases and at J to 8 bases, leaving 20 bases not matched to a gene. The CDR3 DNA is TGTGCCAGCAGCCATTCCCCAACACAGGGGAAGTGGGGCGGCTACACCTTC. It is translated as CASSHSPTQGKWGGYTF.